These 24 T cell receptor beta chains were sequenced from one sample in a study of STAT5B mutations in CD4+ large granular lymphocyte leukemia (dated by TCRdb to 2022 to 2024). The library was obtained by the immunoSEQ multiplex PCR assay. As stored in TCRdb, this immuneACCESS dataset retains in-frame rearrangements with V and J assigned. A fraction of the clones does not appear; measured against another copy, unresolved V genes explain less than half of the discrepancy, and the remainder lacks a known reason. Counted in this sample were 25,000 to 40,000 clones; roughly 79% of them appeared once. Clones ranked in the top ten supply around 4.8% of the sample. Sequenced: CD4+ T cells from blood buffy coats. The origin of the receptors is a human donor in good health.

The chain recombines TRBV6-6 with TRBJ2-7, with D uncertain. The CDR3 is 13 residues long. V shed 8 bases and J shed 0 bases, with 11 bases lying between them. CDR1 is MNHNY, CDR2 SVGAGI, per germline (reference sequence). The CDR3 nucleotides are TGTGCCAGCCTGCCCCCGGCCTCCTACGAGCAGTACTTC. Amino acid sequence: CASLPPASYEQYF.

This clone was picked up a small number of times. The DNA for the CDR3 is TGTGCCAGCTCACCAGGGACAGGGGGCGGGCAGCCCCAGCATTTT. Amino acids: CASSPGTGGGQPQHF. The genes are TRBV18 and TRBJ1-5; TRBD1 aligns across 12 bases. Germline V lookup: CDR1 KGHSH, CDR2 LQKENI. The trim removed 2 bases at V and 7 bases at J, leaving 3 bases unmatched. This CDR3 contains 15 residues.

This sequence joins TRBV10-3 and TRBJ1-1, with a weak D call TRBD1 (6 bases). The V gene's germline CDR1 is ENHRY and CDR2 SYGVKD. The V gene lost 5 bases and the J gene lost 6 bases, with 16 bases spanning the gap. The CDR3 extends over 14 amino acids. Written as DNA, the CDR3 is TGTGCCATCAGTTTGACTGGGGGCCCGGCTGAAGCTTTCTTT. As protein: CAISLTGGPAEAFF.

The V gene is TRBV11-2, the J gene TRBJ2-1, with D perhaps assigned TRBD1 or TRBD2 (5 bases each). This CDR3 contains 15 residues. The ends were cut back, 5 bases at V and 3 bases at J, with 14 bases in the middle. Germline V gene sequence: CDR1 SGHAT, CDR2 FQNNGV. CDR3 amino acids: CASSPAGTDYNEQFF. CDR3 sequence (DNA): TGTGCCAGCAGCCCGGCCGGGACCGACTACAATGAGCAGTTCTTC.

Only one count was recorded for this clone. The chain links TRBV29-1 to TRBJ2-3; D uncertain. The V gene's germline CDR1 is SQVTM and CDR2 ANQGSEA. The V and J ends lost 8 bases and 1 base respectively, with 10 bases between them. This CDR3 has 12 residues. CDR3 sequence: CSSTDGTDTQYF. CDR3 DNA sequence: TGCAGCTCCACGGACGGCACAGATACGCAGTATTTT.

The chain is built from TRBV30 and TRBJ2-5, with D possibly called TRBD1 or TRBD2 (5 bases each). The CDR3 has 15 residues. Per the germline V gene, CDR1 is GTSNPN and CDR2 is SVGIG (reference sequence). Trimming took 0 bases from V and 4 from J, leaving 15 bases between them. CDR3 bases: TGTGCCTGGAGTGTACAGGAGCGGCGTGGAGAGACCCAGTACTTC. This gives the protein CAWSVQERRGETQYF. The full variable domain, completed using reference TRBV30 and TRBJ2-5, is SQTIHQWPATLVQPVGSPLSLECTVEGTSNPNLYWYRQAAGRGLQLLFYSVGIGQISSEVPQNLSASRPQDRQFILSSKKLLLSDSGFYLCAWSVQERRGETQYFGPGTRLLVL.

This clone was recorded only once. This CDR3 reads CAWSARDNSPLHF. CDR3 in DNA: TGTGCCTGGAGTGCCAGAGATAATTCACCCCTCCACTTT. The genes are TRBV30 and TRBJ1-6; D gene unclear. Trimming left V 1 base short and J 5 bases short, with 6 bases between. There are 13 residues in the CDR3. CDR1 and CDR2 from the germline V gene are GTSNPN and SVGIG (reference sequence).

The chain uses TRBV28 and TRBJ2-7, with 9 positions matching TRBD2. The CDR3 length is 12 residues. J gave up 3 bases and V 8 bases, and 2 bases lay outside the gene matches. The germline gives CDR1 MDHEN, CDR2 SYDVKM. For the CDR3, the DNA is TGTGCCAGCGGCGGGGGGGGCTACGAGCAGTACTTC. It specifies CASGGGGYEQYF.

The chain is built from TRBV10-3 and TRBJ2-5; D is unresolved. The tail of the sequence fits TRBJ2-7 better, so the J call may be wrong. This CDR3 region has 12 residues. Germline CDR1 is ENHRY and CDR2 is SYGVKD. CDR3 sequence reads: CAISGGTYEQYF. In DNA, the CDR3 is TGTGCCATCAGTGGGGGAACTTACGAGCAGTACTTC.

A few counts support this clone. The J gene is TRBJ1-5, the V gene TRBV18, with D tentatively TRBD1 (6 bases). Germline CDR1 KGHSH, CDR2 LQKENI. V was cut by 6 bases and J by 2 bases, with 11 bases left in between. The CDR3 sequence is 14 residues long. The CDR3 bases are TGTGCCAGCTCGCCGGACAGTGGCAATCAGCCCCAGCATTTT. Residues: CASSPDSGNQPQHF.

The CDR3 DNA is TGTGCCAGCAGTACCGGACTAGCCCCGACGGGTGAGCAGTTCTTC. Translation: CASSTGLAPTGEQFF. This rearrangement joins TRBV28 to TRBJ2-1; 8 bases map to TRBD2. The J segment lost 9 bases and the V segment lost 5 bases, leaving 12 bases of the junction unmatched. The CDR3 contains 15 residues. From germline, CDR1 is MDHEN and CDR2 SYDVKM.

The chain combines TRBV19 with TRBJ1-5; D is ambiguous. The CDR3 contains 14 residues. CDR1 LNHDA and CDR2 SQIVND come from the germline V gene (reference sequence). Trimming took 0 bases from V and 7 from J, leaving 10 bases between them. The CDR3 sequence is CASSIDQERQPQHF. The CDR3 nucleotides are TGTGCCAGTAGTATAGATCAGGAGAGACAGCCCCAGCATTTT.

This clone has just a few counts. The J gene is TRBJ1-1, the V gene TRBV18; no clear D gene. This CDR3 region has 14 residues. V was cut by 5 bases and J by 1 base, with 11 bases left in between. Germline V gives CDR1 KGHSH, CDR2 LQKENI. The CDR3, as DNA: TGTGCCAGCTCAGGCAGCTCGGCGAACACTGAAGCTTTCTTT. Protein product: CASSGSSANTEAFF.

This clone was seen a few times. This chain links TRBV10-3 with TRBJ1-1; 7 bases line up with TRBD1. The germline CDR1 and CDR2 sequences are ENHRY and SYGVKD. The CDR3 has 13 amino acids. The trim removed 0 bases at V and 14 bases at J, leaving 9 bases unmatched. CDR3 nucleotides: TGTGCCATCAGTGAGTCCCCGGGACAGCCGATCTTCTTT. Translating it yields CAISESPGQPIFF.

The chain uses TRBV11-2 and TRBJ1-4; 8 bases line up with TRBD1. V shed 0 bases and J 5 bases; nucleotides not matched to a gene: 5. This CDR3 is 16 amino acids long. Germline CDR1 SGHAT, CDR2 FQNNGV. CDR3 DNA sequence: TGTGCCAGCAGCTTAGATCCGGGACAGGAGAATGAAAAACTGTTTTTT. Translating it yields CASSLDPGQENEKLFF.

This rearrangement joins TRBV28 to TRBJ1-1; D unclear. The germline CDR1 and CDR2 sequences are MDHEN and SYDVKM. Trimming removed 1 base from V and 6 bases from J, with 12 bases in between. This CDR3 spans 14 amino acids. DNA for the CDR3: TGTGCCAGCAGTTTATTTCCGAGTGGCGCTGAAGCTTTCTTT. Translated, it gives CASSLFPSGAEAFF.

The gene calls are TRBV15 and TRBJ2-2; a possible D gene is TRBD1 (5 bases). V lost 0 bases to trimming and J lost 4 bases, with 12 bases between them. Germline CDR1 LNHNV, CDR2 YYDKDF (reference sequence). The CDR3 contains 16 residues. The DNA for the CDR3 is TGTGCCACCAGCAGAGATTCAGGGTGGGTCACCGGGGAGCTGTTTTTT. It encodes CATSRDSGWVTGELFF.

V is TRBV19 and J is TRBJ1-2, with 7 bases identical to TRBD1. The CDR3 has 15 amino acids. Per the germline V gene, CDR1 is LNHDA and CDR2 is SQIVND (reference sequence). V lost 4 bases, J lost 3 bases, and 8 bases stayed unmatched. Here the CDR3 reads CASSTDRELYYGYTF. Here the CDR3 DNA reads TGTGCCAGTAGTACAGACAGGGAACTATACTATGGCTACACCTTC. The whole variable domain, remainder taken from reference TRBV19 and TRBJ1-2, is DGGITQSPKYLFRKEGQNVTLSCEQNLNHDAMYWYRQDPGQGLRLIYYSQIVNDFQKGDIAEGYSVSREKKESFPLTVTSAQKNPTAFYLCASSTDRELYYGYTFGSGTRLTVV.

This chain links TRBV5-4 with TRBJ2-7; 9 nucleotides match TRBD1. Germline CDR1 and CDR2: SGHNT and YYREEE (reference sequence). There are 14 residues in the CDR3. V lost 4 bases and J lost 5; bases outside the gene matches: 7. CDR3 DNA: TGTGCCAGCAGCCGATGGACAGGGGAGGACGAGCAGTACTTC. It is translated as CASSRWTGEDEQYF.

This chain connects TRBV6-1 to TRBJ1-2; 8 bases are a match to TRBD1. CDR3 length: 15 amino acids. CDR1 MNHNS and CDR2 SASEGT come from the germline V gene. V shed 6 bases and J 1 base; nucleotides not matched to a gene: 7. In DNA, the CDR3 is TGTGCCAGCAGGGCAGGGGGCGCAAGTAACTATGGCTACACCTTC. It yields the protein CASRAGGASNYGYTF.

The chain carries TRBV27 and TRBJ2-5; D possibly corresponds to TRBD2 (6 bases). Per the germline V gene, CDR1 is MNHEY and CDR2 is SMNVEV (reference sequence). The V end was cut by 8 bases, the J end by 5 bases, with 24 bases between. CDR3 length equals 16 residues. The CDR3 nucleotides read TGTGCCAGCGCTCGGGGGAGCTTAAATGGTGGCGAGACCCAGTACTTC. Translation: CASARGSLNGGETQYF.

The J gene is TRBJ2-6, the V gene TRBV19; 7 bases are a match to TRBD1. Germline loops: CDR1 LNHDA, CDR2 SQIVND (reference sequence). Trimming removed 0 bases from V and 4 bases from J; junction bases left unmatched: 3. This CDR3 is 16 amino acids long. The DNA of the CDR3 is TGTGCCAGTAGTATAGATACAGGGGCCGGGGCCAACGTCCTGACTTTC. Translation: CASSIDTGAGANVLTF. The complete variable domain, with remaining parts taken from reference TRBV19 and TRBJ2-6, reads DGGITQSPKYLFRKEGQNVTLSCEQNLNHDAMYWYRQDPGQGLRLIYYSQIVNDFQKGDIAEGYSVSREKKESFPLTVTSAQKNPTAFYLCASSIDTGAGANVLTFGAGSRLTVL.

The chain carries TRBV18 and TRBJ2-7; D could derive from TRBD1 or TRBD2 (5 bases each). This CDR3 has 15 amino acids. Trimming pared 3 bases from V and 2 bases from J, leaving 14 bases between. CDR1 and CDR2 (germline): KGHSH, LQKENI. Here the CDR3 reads CASSPGDGKTYEQYF. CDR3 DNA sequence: TGTGCCAGCTCACCTGGGGACGGAAAAACCTACGAGCAGTACTTC. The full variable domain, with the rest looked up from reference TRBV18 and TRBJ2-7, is NAGVMQNPRHLVRRRGQEARLRCSPMKGHSHVYWYRQLPEEGLKFMVYLQKENIIDESGMPKERFSAEFPKEGPSILRIQQVVRGDSAAYFCASSPGDGKTYEQYFGPGTRLTVT.

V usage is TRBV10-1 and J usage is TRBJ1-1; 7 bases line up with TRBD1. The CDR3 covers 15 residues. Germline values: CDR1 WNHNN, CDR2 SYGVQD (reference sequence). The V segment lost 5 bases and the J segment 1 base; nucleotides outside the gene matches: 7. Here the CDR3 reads CASSNSRGENTEAFF. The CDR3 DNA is TGCGCCAGCAGTAATTCCAGGGGGGAGAACACTGAAGCTTTCTTT.